Given below is one T cell receptor (beta chain) in context. Antigen specificity is unknown. These data belong to a study of shared clonotypes between healthy human individuals. Study-wide points: Shared clonotypes: 4.5% to 6.5% naive CD4, around 4% naive CD8, around 2.2% memory CD4, approximately 0.41% memory CD8. In general, naive subsets displayed greater estimated richness than memory subsets did. Generation of non-shared clonotypes was less probable than generation of clonotypes shared by all four donors.

TCRdb keeps only in-frame clones here, not all; method: immunoSEQ multiplex PCR. The table has about 2.2 million clones, about 93% seen once. With 3 bases clipped from V and 6 bases from J, the junction kept 6 bases outside the gene matches. The CDR3 loop spans 15 amino acids. Looked up from germline, CDR1 is SGDLS and CDR2 is YYNGEE. Cells designated naive CD8 were CD45RO-negative and were positively selected for CCR7, with terminally differentiated effector memory CD45RA+ cells excluded. Study donors comprised healthy, HIV-negative adults devoid of recent acute infection or vaccination. The origin of this receptor is a man in his late teens or twenties in good health. Some clones in this sample may be carry-over from other donors' samples. Sequencing input: naive CD8+ T cells from PBMCs. This chain joins TRBV9 and TRBJ2-1, with 10 nucleotides matching TRBD2. The CDR3 DNA sequence: TGTGCCAGCAGCGCCTCCGGGACTAGCGCCAATGAGCAGTTCTTC. This translates into CASSASGTSANEQFF.